The clone carrying this TCR beta chain turned up a few times. The sample is drawn from a study of CD8+CD57+ T cells in acquired aplastic anemia. V shed 0 bases and J shed 8 bases, with 11 bases lying between them. This CDR3 comprises 14 residues. The V gene's germline CDR1 is LGHNA and CDR2 YSLEER. Template material for TCR beta VDJ and CDR3 profiling consisted of genomic DNA. TCRdb passed the reads through MiXCR, listing each CDR3 protein once. The table records 400,000 to 450,000 distinct CDR3 sequences, approximately 70% of them present only once. This receptor was identified in a human donor in good health, serving as a control. The rearrangement links TRBV4-3 to TRBJ1-5, with D possibly matching TRBD1 (5 bases). The sequenced material came from sorted CD4+, CD8+, or CD8+CD57+ T cells (not recorded which) from PBMCs. The CDR3 bases are TGCGCCAGCAGCCAAGATCGAGGGGCAAAGCCCCAGCATTTT. This sequence encodes CASSQDRGAKPQHF.